This T cell receptor beta chain was recorded in a study of cytomegalovirus exposure and HLA in healthy donors. This CDR3 comprises 13 residues. Unmatched junction bases numbered 8, after V lost 3 bases and J lost 11 bases. Germline CDR1 is LNHDA and CDR2 is SQIVND (reference sequence). 13 Jbeta primers and 60 Vbeta primers were used for the PCR. Measured with immunoSEQ multiplex PCR; TCRdb has only the in-frame clones, and not every one. This table holds around 150,000 clones, approximately 72% found once. Points from the study as a whole: A later analysis linked 15,000 to 20,000 TCR beta sequences to HLA alleles at 0.05 false discovery rate. The authors later found TCR association rates varying by HLA locus, with DRB1 most and HLA-C fewest.

Regarding this clone: Its matching antigen is unknown.

The TCR comes from a woman aged 55-75 years in good health and CMV-seronegative. The chain uses TRBV19 and TRBJ1-1; TRBD1 matches 8 bases. Sequencing input: PBMCs. The CDR3 DNA sequence: TGTGCCAGTAGTATGAGTACGGACAGGGCTGCTTTCTTT. The encoded protein is CASSMSTDRAAFF.